The rows below give T cell receptor beta chains drawn from one sample of a study of blood T cells in healthy people across ages. TCRdb used MiXCR to reprocess the 5' RACE reads, holding one entry per CDR3 protein. The sample has 550,000 to 700,000 distinct CDR3 sequences, approximately 30% seen once; the top ten hold about 18%. Source material: blood. The receptors shown here come from a woman in her 70s in good health. Both conserved end residues are part of each CDR3. Fields, in order: D gene, J gene, V gene, clone size, CDR3 protein, CDR3 DNA. The D gene is left open where the match is weak. Some rows mark clone size as missing; the rest say once, few, many or name a class of expanded clone.

d_call: NA
j_call: TRBJ1-1
v_call: TRBV13
clone_size: few
cdr3_aa: CASSLGGLPNTEAFF
cdr3_nt: TGTGCCAGCAGCCTAGGGGGACTTCCGAACACTGAAGCTTTCTTT

d_call: NA
j_call: TRBJ1-4
v_call: TRBV5-1
clone_size: few
cdr3_aa: CASSLTVTGSNEKLFF
cdr3_nt: TGCGCCAGCAGCCTAACGGTTACAGGCTCTAATGAAAAACTGTTTTTT

d_call: TRBD1
j_call: TRBJ2-7
v_call: TRBV28
clone_size: few
cdr3_aa: CASTRQGAYELYF
cdr3_nt: TGTGCCAGCACCCGACAGGGGGCTTACGAGCTGTACTTC

d_call: TRBD1
j_call: TRBJ2-7
v_call: TRBV18
clone_size: NA
cdr3_aa: CASSPLGQRTYEQHF
cdr3_nt: TGTGCCAGCTCACCACTGGGACAGCGAACCTACGAGCAGCACTTC

d_call: NA
j_call: TRBJ1-2
v_call: TRBV6-5
clone_size: few
cdr3_aa: CASSYNSDPSKTNGYTF
cdr3_nt: TGTGCCAGCAGTTATAATTCCGACCCAAGCAAAACTAATGGCTACACCTTC

d_call: NA
j_call: TRBJ1-5
v_call: TRBV7-8
clone_size: few
cdr3_aa: CASSLVGPYQPQHF
cdr3_nt: TGTGCCAGCAGCTTAGTGGGCCCTTATCAGCCCCAGCATTTT

d_call: NA
j_call: TRBJ2-5
v_call: TRBV5-1
clone_size: few
cdr3_aa: CASSLDLYQETQYF
cdr3_nt: TGCGCCAGCAGCCTTGACCTGTACCAAGAGACCCAGTACTTC

d_call: NA
j_call: TRBJ2-3
v_call: TRBV29-1
clone_size: NA
cdr3_aa: CSAGQGYGTDTQYF
cdr3_nt: TGCAGCGCTGGCCAGGGGTATGGCACAGATACGCAGTATTTT

d_call: NA
j_call: TRBJ2-3
v_call: TRBV11-2
clone_size: few
cdr3_aa: CASSLLDQAGTDTQYF
cdr3_nt: TGTGCCAGCAGCTTATTGGATCAAGCAGGGACAGATACGCAGTATTTT

d_call: NA
j_call: TRBJ2-1
v_call: TRBV29-1
clone_size: many
cdr3_aa: CSVGVAYNEQFF
cdr3_nt: TGCAGCGTTGGCGTGGCTTACAATGAGCAGTTCTTC

d_call: NA
j_call: TRBJ1-2
v_call: TRBV19
clone_size: NA
cdr3_aa: CAGSSNSAGAGYTF
cdr3_nt: TGTGCCGGTAGTTCGAATTCGGCAGGGGCTGGCTACACCTTC

d_call: TRBD2
j_call: TRBJ2-4
v_call: TRBV4-3
clone_size: few
cdr3_aa: CASSQVGRGGLAKNIQYF
cdr3_nt: TGCGCCAGCAGCCAAGTGGGGCGGGGGGGCTTAGCCAAAAACATTCAGTACTTC

d_call: TRBD1
j_call: TRBJ2-2
v_call: TRBV7-2
clone_size: NA
cdr3_aa: CASSFIGTGITGELFF
cdr3_nt: TGTGCCAGCAGCTTCATCGGGACAGGCATCACCGGGGAGCTGTTTTTT

d_call: NA
j_call: TRBJ1-1
v_call: TRBV6-5
clone_size: NA
cdr3_aa: CASSYSGQTMNTEAFF
cdr3_nt: TGTGCCAGCAGTTACTCCGGACAGACGATGAACACTGAAGCTTTCTTT

d_call: NA
j_call: TRBJ2-5
v_call: TRBV5-1
clone_size: NA
cdr3_aa: CASSLDSGARAQYF
cdr3_nt: TGCGCCAGCAGCTTGGATTCCGGGGCGCGGGCCCAGTACTTC

d_call: TRBD2
j_call: TRBJ2-4
v_call: TRBV7-9
clone_size: NA
cdr3_aa: CASSLVGGTAKNIQYF
cdr3_nt: TGTGCCAGCAGCTTAGTGGGAGGGACGGCCAAAAACATTCAGTACTTC

d_call: NA
j_call: TRBJ2-7
v_call: TRBV20-1
clone_size: NA
cdr3_aa: CSARINDLSYEQYF
cdr3_nt: TGCAGTGCTAGAATTAACGACCTCTCCTACGAGCAGTACTTC

d_call: TRBD2
j_call: TRBJ2-1
v_call: TRBV7-2
clone_size: NA
cdr3_aa: CASSLVSGGGRREQFF
cdr3_nt: TGTGCCAGCAGCTTAGTTAGCGGGGGGGGCCGCCGGGAGCAGTTCTTC

d_call: TRBD2
j_call: TRBJ2-1
v_call: TRBV4-3
clone_size: NA
cdr3_aa: CASSQEMRRGGNEQFF
cdr3_nt: TGCGCCAGCAGCCAAGAGATGCGGCGGGGGGGCAATGAGCAGTTCTTC

d_call: NA
j_call: TRBJ2-1
v_call: TRBV7-9
clone_size: NA
cdr3_aa: CASSLSQTYNEQFF
cdr3_nt: TGTGCCAGCAGCTTAAGCCAGACCTACAATGAGCAGTTCTTC